Listed below are T cell receptor beta chains from one sample, sequenced in a study of OX40 agonist ivuxolimab in advanced cancers. Method: immunoSEQ multiplex PCR; TCRdb's copy keeps in-frame clones and lacks some. The repertoire consists of about 15,000 clones, with more than 65% occurring once and the leading ten covering 35% to 40%. This specimen consisted of CD4+ or CD8+ T cells sorted from blood, obtained in a trial of the OX40 agonist ivuxolimab. These TCRs come from an adult with an advanced solid tumor such as melanoma, head and neck, liver or kidney cancer. Both conserved end residues are part of each CDR3. The D gene is left open where the match is weak.

D gene: TRBD1; V gene: TRBV6-1; J gene: TRBJ1-1; CDR3 protein: CASSEGQGYTEAFF
D gene: TRBD1; V gene: TRBV29-1; J gene: TRBJ2-7; CDR3 protein: CSVEMIGTGAYEQYF
D gene: TRBD1; V gene: TRBV7-2; J gene: TRBJ2-5; CDR3 protein: CASSLLGQQETQYF
D gene: NA; V gene: TRBV21-1; J gene: TRBJ1-4; CDR3 protein: CASSSTNRGLSEKLFF
D gene: TRBD2; V gene: TRBV28; J gene: TRBJ2-5; CDR3 protein: CASRPGGPSETQYF
D gene: NA; V gene: TRBV4-2; J gene: TRBJ1-4; CDR3 protein: CASSQVFIQGGEKLFF
D gene: NA; V gene: TRBV27; J gene: TRBJ2-5; CDR3 protein: CASSSQETQYF
D gene: TRBD2; V gene: TRBV27; J gene: TRBJ2-7; CDR3 protein: CASSWTSNHEQYF
D gene: NA; V gene: TRBV5-1; J gene: TRBJ2-7; CDR3 protein: CASSPEGVYEQYF
D gene: NA; V gene: TRBV5-4; J gene: TRBJ2-2; CDR3 protein: CASSGDATANTGELFF
D gene: NA; V gene: TRBV14; J gene: TRBJ1-4; CDR3 protein: CASSQLGIEKLFF
D gene: TRBD2; V gene: TRBV27; J gene: TRBJ2-2; CDR3 protein: CASSLSASGYTGELFF
D gene: TRBD1; V gene: TRBV19; J gene: TRBJ2-2; CDR3 protein: CASHLGTENTGELFF
D gene: NA; V gene: TRBV7-2; J gene: TRBJ2-1; CDR3 protein: CASATGRSSYNEQFF
D gene: NA; V gene: TRBV9; J gene: TRBJ2-7; CDR3 protein: CASSLGPSSYEQYF
D gene: NA; V gene: TRBV19; J gene: TRBJ1-5; CDR3 protein: CASSIGPNNNQPQHF
D gene: TRBD2; V gene: TRBV28; J gene: TRBJ2-1; CDR3 protein: CASNLAAGVYEQFF
D gene: TRBD1; V gene: TRBV5-8; J gene: TRBJ1-4; CDR3 protein: CASTPGQGATANEKLFF
D gene: NA; V gene: TRBV7-9; J gene: TRBJ2-7; CDR3 protein: CASSNPRDGSYEQYF
D gene: TRBD1; V gene: TRBV18; J gene: TRBJ1-4; CDR3 protein: CASSPRDSDNEKLFF
D gene: NA; V gene: TRBV5-1; J gene: TRBJ2-2; CDR3 protein: CASSLLEVSSTGELFF
D gene: TRBD2; V gene: TRBV2; J gene: TRBJ2-3; CDR3 protein: CASSLGLAGSDTQYF
D gene: TRBD2; V gene: TRBV4-1; J gene: TRBJ2-1; CDR3 protein: CASSQDLAGKNEQFF
D gene: TRBD1; V gene: TRBV5-1; J gene: TRBJ2-3; CDR3 protein: CASSKPRDRATDTQYF
D gene: NA; V gene: TRBV21-1; J gene: TRBJ2-4; CDR3 protein: CASSNKTSGRLREAKNIQYF
D gene: TRBD1; V gene: TRBV25-1; J gene: TRBJ1-1; CDR3 protein: CASSEGTGGLTEAFF
D gene: TRBD1; V gene: TRBV19; J gene: TRBJ1-1; CDR3 protein: CASGPRGLTEAFF
D gene: NA; V gene: TRBV2; J gene: NA; CDR3 protein: CASSGETNYEQYF
D gene: NA; V gene: TRBV7-8; J gene: TRBJ2-5; CDR3 protein: CASSLDQVEETQYF
D gene: TRBD2; V gene: TRBV7-9; J gene: TRBJ2-5; CDR3 protein: CASSLLYSGSRLEQETQYF
D gene: NA; V gene: TRBV6-1; J gene: TRBJ2-2; CDR3 protein: CASSEAKDTGELFF
D gene: NA; V gene: TRBV11-2; J gene: TRBJ2-1; CDR3 protein: CASSFVGVYNEQFF
D gene: TRBD1; V gene: TRBV27; J gene: TRBJ2-7; CDR3 protein: CASSTNRGRSYEQYF
D gene: NA; V gene: TRBV27; J gene: NA; CDR3 protein: CASSNTGYRWDEQYF
D gene: TRBD2; V gene: TRBV2; J gene: TRBJ2-7; CDR3 protein: CASRVNRLAGEDEQYF
D gene: TRBD1; V gene: TRBV5-1; J gene: TRBJ2-7; CDR3 protein: CASSFDREEGGFREQYF
D gene: TRBD1; V gene: TRBV4-1; J gene: TRBJ2-5; CDR3 protein: CASSLTGGGETQYF
D gene: NA; V gene: TRBV19; J gene: TRBJ2-7; CDR3 protein: CASSISGGPYEQYF
D gene: NA; V gene: TRBV21-1; J gene: TRBJ2-3; CDR3 protein: CASSTDLGSTDTQYF
D gene: NA; V gene: TRBV4-2; J gene: TRBJ2-7; CDR3 protein: CASSQAYEQYF
D gene: NA; V gene: TRBV7-3; J gene: TRBJ2-2; CDR3 protein: CASSLTLVAGRTGELFF
D gene: TRBD2; V gene: TRBV7-9; J gene: TRBJ2-1; CDR3 protein: CASSTPSGLYNEQFF
D gene: TRBD1; V gene: TRBV4-1; J gene: TRBJ2-1; CDR3 protein: CASHPGTGHNEQFF